The subject of this entry is one T cell receptor beta chain. The data were taken from a study of radiation and T cells in renal cell carcinoma. About the research overall: Nephrectomy followed 15 Gy stereotactic body radiation by 4 weeks.

Measured with immunoSEQ multiplex PCR; TCRdb has only the in-frame clones, and not every one. The table has some 120,000 clones, around 81% seen once. The CDR3 covers 16 residues. Germline V gene data show CDR1 as SGHRS and CDR2 as YFSETQ. The V end was cut by 1 base, the J end by 3 bases, with 11 bases between. Time point given: blood 2 weeks post-SBRT. The treatment: 15 Gy SBRT to primary tumor, nephrectomy 4 weeks later. This renal cell carcinoma was of the clear cell type. Sequencing used blood, obtained from a patient whose treatment included radiotherapy and nephrectomy. The V gene is TRBV5-1, the J gene TRBJ2-6; D unclear. The receptor's source is a man aged 50-59 years with renal cell carcinoma. As DNA, the CDR3 is TGCGCCAGCAGCTTGATGACCGCTAATGGGGCCAACGTCCTGACTTTC. Protein: CASSLMTANGANVLTF.